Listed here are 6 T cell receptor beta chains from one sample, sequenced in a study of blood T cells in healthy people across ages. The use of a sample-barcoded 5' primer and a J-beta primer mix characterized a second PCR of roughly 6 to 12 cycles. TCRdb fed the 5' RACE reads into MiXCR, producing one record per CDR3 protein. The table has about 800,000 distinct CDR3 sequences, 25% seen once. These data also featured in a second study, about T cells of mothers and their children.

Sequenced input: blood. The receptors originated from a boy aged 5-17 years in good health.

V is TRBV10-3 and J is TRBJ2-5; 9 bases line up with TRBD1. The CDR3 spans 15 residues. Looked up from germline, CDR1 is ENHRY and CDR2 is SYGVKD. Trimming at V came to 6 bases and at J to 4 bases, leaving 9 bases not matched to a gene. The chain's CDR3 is CAISEDRGVGETQYF. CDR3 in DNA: TGTGCCATCAGCGAAGACAGGGGGGTGGGAGAGACCCAGTACTTC.

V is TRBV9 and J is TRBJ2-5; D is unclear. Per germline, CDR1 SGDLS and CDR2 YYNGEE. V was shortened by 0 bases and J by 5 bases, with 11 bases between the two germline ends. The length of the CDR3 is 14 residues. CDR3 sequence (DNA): TGTGCCAGCAGCGTAGTAGACGGTGAGGAGACCCAGTACTTC. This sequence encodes CASSVVDGEETQYF.

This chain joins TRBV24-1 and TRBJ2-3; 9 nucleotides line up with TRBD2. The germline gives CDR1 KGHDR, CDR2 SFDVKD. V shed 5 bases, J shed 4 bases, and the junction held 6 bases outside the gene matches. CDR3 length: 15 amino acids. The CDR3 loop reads CATSVAGGRSDTQYF. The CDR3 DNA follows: TGTGCCACCAGTGTTGCGGGGGGGAGGTCAGATACGCAGTATTTT.

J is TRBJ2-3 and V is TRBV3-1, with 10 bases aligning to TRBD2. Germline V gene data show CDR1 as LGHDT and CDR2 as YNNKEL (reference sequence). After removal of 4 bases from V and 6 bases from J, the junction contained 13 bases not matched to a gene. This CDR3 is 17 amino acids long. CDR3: CASSRSEAGGPRDTQYF. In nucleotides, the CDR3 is TGTGCCAGCAGCCGATCAGAAGCGGGGGGGCCTAGGGATACGCAGTATTTT.

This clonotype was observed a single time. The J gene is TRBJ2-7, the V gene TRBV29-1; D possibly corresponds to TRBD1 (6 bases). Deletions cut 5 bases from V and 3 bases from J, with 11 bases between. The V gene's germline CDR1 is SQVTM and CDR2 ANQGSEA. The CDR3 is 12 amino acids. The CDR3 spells CSVSRDNYEQYF. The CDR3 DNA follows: TGCAGCGTTTCCAGGGACAACTACGAGCAGTACTTC.

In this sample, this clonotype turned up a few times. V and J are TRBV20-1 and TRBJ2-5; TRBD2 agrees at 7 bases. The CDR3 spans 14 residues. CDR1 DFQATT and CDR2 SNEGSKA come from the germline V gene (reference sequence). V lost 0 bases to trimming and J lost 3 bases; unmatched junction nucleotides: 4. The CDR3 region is CSARDPSGKETQYF. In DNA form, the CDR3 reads TGCAGTGCTAGAGATCCTAGCGGAAAAGAGACCCAGTACTTC.